This entry features one T cell receptor beta chain sequence. Profiled with immunoSEQ multiplex PCR; TCRdb holds only in-frame clones, not every one. The sample yields some 140,000 clones, approximately 81% seen once. The source of the sample is a study of blood T cell repertoires in COVID-19. At the level of the study: The United States, Italy and Spain were the sources of the acute and convalescent COVID-19 samples. Nucleic acid was either cDNA or gDNA, and it came from T cells, B-cell-depleted T cells, or PBMCs.

Germline CDR1 SQVTM, CDR2 ANQGSEA. The CDR3 has 15 residues. J was trimmed by 4 bases and V by 4 bases; bases with no gene match: 6. The sequenced sample was peripheral blood. This clonotype originated in a woman aged 55-75 years with active or convalescent COVID-19. The chain combines TRBV29-1 with TRBJ2-7; 14 bases map to TRBD2. CDR3 nucleotide sequence: TGCAGCGTTGGGGGGACTAGCGGGAGTAGATACGAGCAGTACTTC. Translating it yields CSVGGTSGSRYEQYF.